This TCR beta chain emerged from a study of a mutant IDH1 vaccine in newly diagnosed glioma (dated by TCRdb to 2020 to 2022). As for the study more broadly: Patients were given eight vaccinations, in weeks 1, 3, 5, 7, 11, 15, 19 and 23, which matched visits V03 through V10. Vaccination began 4-6 weeks after radiotherapy alone, or alongside temozolomide cycles in the chemotherapy-containing groups. Of the approximately 30 treated patients, 62.5% were male and approximately 38% were female, and a mean age of 40.4 years was recorded. Before enrollment, patients had received standard therapy of radiotherapy alone, temozolomide alone, or radiochemotherapy with temozolomide; most received the combination. Peripheral blood was drawn at six visits: V03 (baseline), V05, V07, V10, V12 and V13. For exploratory analyses, around 23 treated patients had longitudinal TCRB deep sequencing done wherever samples were available. The paper as a whole reports these results and caveats: The authors stated that sample limitations prevented analyses of patient blood samples from being reproduced. Pseudoprogression seemed to be unrelated to changes in the top peripheral T cell clonotypes found by TCRB sequencing. PBMC samples for TCRB deep sequencing were selected based on availability. Vaccine-induced immune responses across multiple MHC alleles were detected in approximately 94% of patients.

Receptor amplification or capture employed the immunoSEQ multiplex PCR assay. Rearranged TCR beta chain sequences were amplified using the hsTCRB Kit according to the manufacturer's protocol. TCRB libraries were sequenced on an Illumina MiSeq. The authors' analysis ran thus. The proprietary platform of the kit vendor was used for demultiplexing, trimming and gene mapping. TCRdb retrieved this table from immuneACCESS and kept in-frame rearrangements only. Not all clones are present; in checked studies, unresolved V genes account for under half, and no reason is known for the remainder. V and J calls and clone size are as listed in that table; D and trimming were resolved from the DNA. Here the sample has around 80,000 clones; about 85% occur a single time. Approximately 0.8% of the sample is taken by the ten largest. This specimen's time point label, interpreted: week 23, last vaccination. Each vaccine dose was 300 ug of a 20-mer mutant IDH1 peptide in Montanide, given subcutaneously with topical imiquimod. Donors had newly diagnosed WHO grade 3 or 4 IDH1-mutant astrocytomas with loss of nuclear ATRX. The samples were drawn from NOA16, a multicentre, single-arm, open-label phase I trial in Germany that tested a mutant IDH1 peptide vaccine in humans for the first time. The DNeasy Blood and Tissue Kit was used to extract genomic DNA from EDTA blood for TCRB sequencing.

Note on this clone: Its binding antigen is unknown. No clone much larger than this one lies a single base away; base qualities are absent.

The CDR3 starts with the cysteine, ends with the phenylalanine, and has 12 residues. Only the CDR3 DNA is retained, 36 bases long and in frame from the first base. The CDR1 and CDR2 encoded by the germline V gene are SNHLY and FYNNEI. Deletion took 6 bases off V and 2 bases off J, with a span of 6 bases between the germline ends. The receptor was derived from a woman between 50 and 59 years old with glioma. Recombination connected TRBV2 to TRBJ2-3; the D gene remains uncertain. This specimen was PBMCs, taken from a glioma patient whose treatment included an IDH1 peptide vaccine. CDR3 region: CASSRSTDTQYF. The DNA sequence is as follows: TGTGCCAGCAGCCGTTCCACAGATACGCAGTATTTT. Here the CDR3 is joined to the reference TRBV2 and TRBJ2-3 genes, and the full variable domain is: EPEVTQTPSHQVTQMGQEVILRCVPISNHLYFYWYRQILGQKVEFLVSFYNNEISEKSEIFDDQFSVERPDGSNFTLKIRSTKLEDSAMYFCASSRSTDTQYFGPGTRLTVL.